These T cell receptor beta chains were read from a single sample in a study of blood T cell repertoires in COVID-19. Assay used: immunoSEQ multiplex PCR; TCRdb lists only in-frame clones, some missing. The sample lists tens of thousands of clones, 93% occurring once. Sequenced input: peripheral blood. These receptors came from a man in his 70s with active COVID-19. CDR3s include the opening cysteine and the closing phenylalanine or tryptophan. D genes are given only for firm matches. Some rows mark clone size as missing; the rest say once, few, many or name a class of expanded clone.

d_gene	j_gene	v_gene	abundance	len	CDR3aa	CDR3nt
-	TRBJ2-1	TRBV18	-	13	CASSPEGDNEQFF	TGTGCCAGCTCACCTGAAGGGGACAATGAGCAGTTCTTC
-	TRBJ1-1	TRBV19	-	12	CATLTRNTEAFF	TGTGCCACCTTAACAAGGAACACTGAAGCTTTCTTT
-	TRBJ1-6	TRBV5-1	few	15	CASSLSGMHRSPLHF	TGCGCCAGCAGCCTAAGCGGCATGCATCGTTCACCCCTCCACTTT
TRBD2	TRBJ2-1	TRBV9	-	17	CASSGRVTSGGAYEQFF	TGTGCCAGCAGCGGGAGGGTTACTAGCGGGGGGGCATATGAGCAGTTCTTC
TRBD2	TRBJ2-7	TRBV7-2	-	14	CASSYTGTTYEQYF	TGTGCCAGCAGCTACACCGGGACTACTTACGAGCAGTACTTC
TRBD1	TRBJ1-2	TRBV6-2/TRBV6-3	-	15	CASSRGTESNYGYTF	TGTGCCAGCAGCCGTGGGACAGAATCGAACTATGGCTACACCTTC
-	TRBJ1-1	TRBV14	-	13	CASSRQGGTEAFF	TGTGCCAGCAGCCGCCAGGGAGGCACTGAAGCTTTCTTT
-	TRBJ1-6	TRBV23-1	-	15	CAGLIRYSYNSPLHF	TGCGCCGGACTGATCCGGTACTCCTATAATTCACCCCTCCACTTT
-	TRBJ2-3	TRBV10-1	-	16	CASSESTAGYTDTQYF	TGCGCCAGCAGTGAGTCGACGGCAGGCTACACAGATACGCAGTATTTT
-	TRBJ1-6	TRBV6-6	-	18	CASSRSTGGSHYNSPLHF	TGTGCCAGCAGTCGGTCGACGGGGGGATCTCATTATAATTCACCCCTCCACTTT
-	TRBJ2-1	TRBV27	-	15	CASSLIRGRYNEQFF	TGTGCCAGCAGTTTAATCCGGGGGAGATACAATGAGCAGTTCTTC
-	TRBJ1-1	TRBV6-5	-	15	CASSPTLTGYTEAFF	TGTGCCAGCAGCCCCACCCTGACGGGATACACTGAAGCTTTCTTT
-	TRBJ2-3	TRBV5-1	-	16	CASSLVEAPGTDTQYF	TGCGCCAGCAGCTTGGTAGAAGCTCCTGGCACAGATACGCAGTATTTT
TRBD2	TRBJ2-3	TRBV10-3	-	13	CAIGDYMGDTQYF	TGTGCCATAGGGGACTATATGGGAGATACGCAGTATTTT
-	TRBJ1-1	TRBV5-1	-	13	CASSFQRGTEAFF	TGCGCCAGCAGCTTCCAGAGGGGGACTGAAGCTTTCTTT
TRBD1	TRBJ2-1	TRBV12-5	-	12	CASDLITGGKFF	TGTGCTAGTGATCTCATTACAGGGGGCAAGTTCTTC
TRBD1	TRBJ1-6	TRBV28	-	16	CASSLGVGTVFSPLHF	TGTGCCAGCAGTTTGGGGGTGGGGACAGTATTTTCACCCCTCCACTTT
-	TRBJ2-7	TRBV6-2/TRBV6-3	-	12	CASSRGNYEQYF	TGTGCCAGCAGCCGCGGGAACTACGAGCAGTACTTC
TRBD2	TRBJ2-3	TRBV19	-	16	CASSIFGGGAGDTQYF	TGTGCCAGTAGTATATTCGGCGGGGGGGCTGGAGATACGCAGTATTTT
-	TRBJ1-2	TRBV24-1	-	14	CATSDRKNSYGYTF	TGTGCCACCAGTGACAGGAAAAACAGCTATGGCTACACCTTC
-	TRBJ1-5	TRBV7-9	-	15	CASSLGGLGNQPQHF	TGTGCCAGCAGCTTAGGGGGGCTCGGCAATCAGCCCCAGCATTTT
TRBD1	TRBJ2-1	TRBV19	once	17	CASSTARQGGSYNEQFF	TGTGCCAGTAGTACGGCCAGACAGGGGGGCTCCTACAATGAGCAGTTCTTC
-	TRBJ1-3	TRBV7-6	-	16	CASSLGFQVSGNTIYF	TGTGCCAGCAGCTTAGGATTTCAGGTCTCTGGAAACACCATATATTTT
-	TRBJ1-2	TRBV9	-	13	CASSAQTGYGYTF	TGTGCCAGCAGCGCACAGACGGGGTATGGCTACACCTTC
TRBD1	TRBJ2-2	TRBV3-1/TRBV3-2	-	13	CASSRQGHGELFF	TGTGCCAGCAGCCGACAGGGACACGGGGAGCTGTTTTTT
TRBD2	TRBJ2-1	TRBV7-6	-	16	CASSLARLAGGQEQFF	TGTGCCAGCAGCTTAGCGCGATTAGCGGGGGGTCAAGAGCAGTTCTTC
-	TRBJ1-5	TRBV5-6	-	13	CASSLSAGEPQHF	TGTGCCAGCAGCTTGAGTGCAGGGGAGCCCCAGCATTTT
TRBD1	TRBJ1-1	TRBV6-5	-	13	CASNRDSITEAFF	TGTGCCAGCAATCGGGACAGCATCACTGAAGCTTTCTTT
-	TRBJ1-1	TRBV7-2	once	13	CASVARGNTEAFF	TGTGCCAGCGTGGCCAGGGGGAACACTGAAGCTTTCTTT
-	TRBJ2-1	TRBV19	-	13	CASSFSRADEQFF	TGTGCCAGTAGTTTTTCCAGGGCCGATGAGCAGTTCTTC
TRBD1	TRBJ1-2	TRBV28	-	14	CASSQYRGTYGYTF	TGTGCCAGCAGTCAGTACAGGGGGACCTATGGCTACACCTTC
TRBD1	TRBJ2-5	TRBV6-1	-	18	CASSGGRRLRTGGETQYF	TGTGCCAGCAGTGGCGGGAGGAGGCTGAGGACAGGGGGAGAGACCCAGTACTTC
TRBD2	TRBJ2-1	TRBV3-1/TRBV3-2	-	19	CASSLRTSGGAGTYNEQFF	TGTGCCAGCAGCCTTCGGACTAGCGGGGGGGCAGGAACCTACAATGAGCAGTTCTTC
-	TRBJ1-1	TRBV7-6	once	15	CASSLSQGMNTEAFF	TGTGCCAGCAGCTTATCGCAGGGGATGAACACTGAAGCTTTCTTT
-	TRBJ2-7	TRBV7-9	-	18	CASSLAGPARDRHYEQYF	TGTGCCAGCAGCTTAGCCGGCCCCGCGCGGGACCGACACTACGAGCAGTACTTC
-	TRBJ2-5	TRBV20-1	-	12	CSASPGPGTQYF	TGCAGTGCTAGTCCCGGTCCGGGGACCCAGTACTTC
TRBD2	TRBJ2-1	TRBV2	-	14	CASKERGGDNEQFF	TGTGCCAGCAAGGAGCGGGGGGGCGACAATGAGCAGTTCTTC
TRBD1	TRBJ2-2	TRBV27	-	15	CASRTGAANTGELFF	TGTGCCAGCCGGACAGGGGCTGCGAACACCGGGGAGCTGTTTTTT
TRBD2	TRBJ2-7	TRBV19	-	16	CASSTGTSGALGEQYF	TGTGCCAGTAGTACCGGGACTAGCGGGGCACTGGGCGAGCAGTACTTC
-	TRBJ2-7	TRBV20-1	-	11	CSARGAGEQYF	TGCAGTGCCAGAGGGGCGGGTGAGCAGTACTTC
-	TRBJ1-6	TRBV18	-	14	CASSPQGRDSPLHF	TGTGCCAGCTCACCGCAGGGGAGGGATTCACCCCTCCACTTT